The 30 T cell receptor beta chains given below trace back to one sample, sequenced in a study of blood T cell repertoires in COVID-19. Clones were read by immunoSEQ multiplex PCR, and TCRdb kept only the in-frame ones, dropping some. This table has approximately 100,000 clones, 85% appearing once. Material for sequencing was peripheral blood. These receptors all stem from a woman in her 70s with active or convalescent COVID-19.

The chain employs TRBV6-5 and TRBJ1-1; D gene ambiguous. V lost 10 bases and J 3 bases, leaving 18 bases between the germline ends. Looked up from germline, CDR1 is MNHEY and CDR2 is SVGAGI. The CDR3 covers 14 residues. The CDR3 loop is CATLMGVAYTEAFF. In nucleotides, the CDR3 is TGTGCCACCCTAATGGGCGTCGCGTACACTGAAGCTTTCTTT.

This chain connects TRBV18 to TRBJ2-3, with a weak D call TRBD2 (7 bases). The CDR3 sequence is 15 residues long. The ends were cut back, 1 base at V and 6 bases at J, with 14 bases in the middle. Germline CDR1 KGHSH, CDR2 LQKENI. The CDR3 bases are TGTGCCAGCTCACCACAGGAGGGGGGGTCGGATACGCAGTATTTT. It specifies CASSPQEGGSDTQYF. Looking up the rest from reference TRBV18 and TRBJ2-3 gives the full variable domain: NAGVMQNPRHLVRRRGQEARLRCSPMKGHSHVYWYRQLPEEGLKFMVYLQKENIIDESGMPKERFSAEFPKEGPSILRIQQVVRGDSAAYFCASSPQEGGSDTQYFGPGTRLTVL.

This chain uses TRBV5-6 with TRBJ2-3, with TRBD2 matching over 8 bases. The germline V gene has CDR1 SGHDT and CDR2 YYEEEE. The J segment lost 2 bases and the V segment lost 3 bases, leaving 5 bases of the junction unmatched. This CDR3 region has 15 residues. This CDR3 reads CASSSTSAHTDTQYF. DNA of the CDR3: TGTGCCAGCAGCTCGACTAGCGCCCACACAGATACGCAGTATTTT.

The J gene is TRBJ1-1, the V gene TRBV5-5; possible D gene TRBD1, 6 bases. In germline, CDR1 is SGHKS, CDR2 YYEKEE (reference sequence). This CDR3 contains 15 residues. V dropped 4 bases and J dropped 0 bases, with 13 bases sitting between them. The CDR3 nucleotides read TGTGCCAGCAGCCGACAGGTTTCTATGAACACTGAAGCTTTCTTT. Translating it yields CASSRQVSMNTEAFF. Complete variable domain (other parts from reference TRBV5-5 and TRBJ1-1): DAGVTQSPTHLIKTRGQQVTLRCSPISGHKSVSWYQQVLGQGPQFIFQYYEKEERGRGNFPDRFSARQFPNYSSELNVNALLLGDSALYLCASSRQVSMNTEAFFGQGTRLTVV.

This clone was counted once. V usage is TRBV28 and J usage is TRBJ1-2; D gene unclear. CDR1 is MDHEN and CDR2 is SYDVKM in the germline V gene. The V and J ends lost 3 bases and 8 bases respectively, with 16 bases between them. This CDR3 contains 14 residues. The CDR3 nucleotides are TGTGCCAGCAGTTTTGGAGGACGGTTTGAAGGCTACACCTTC. The encoded protein is CASSFGGRFEGYTF.

The chain has TRBV5-1 and TRBJ2-2; 8 bases map to TRBD1. The germline CDR1 and CDR2 sequences are SGHRS and YFSETQ. Trimming cost V 4 bases and J 6 bases; bases outside gene matches: 8. This CDR3 region has 15 residues. The CDR3 DNA reads TGCGCCAGCAGCCAGGGACAGGATAGTTCCGGGGAGCTGTTTTTT. It translates to CASSQGQDSSGELFF.

The chain is built from TRBV19 and TRBJ2-5, with D maybe TRBD2 (6 bases). The CDR3 is 15 amino acids. V was cut by 5 bases and J by 4 bases, with 17 bases left in between. CDR1 and CDR2 (germline): LNHDA, SQIVND (reference sequence). Here the CDR3 reads CASSPDGGSGETQYF. In DNA form, the CDR3 reads TGTGCCAGTAGTCCCGATGGGGGGAGTGGAGAGACCCAGTACTTC.

This clone was observed a single time. The V gene is TRBV2, the J gene TRBJ2-7; a possible D gene is TRBD2 (6 bases). Germline lookup yields CDR1 SNHLY and CDR2 FYNNEI. Trimming pared 4 bases from V and 6 bases from J, leaving 16 bases between. The CDR3 length is 14 residues. CDR3 bases: TGTGCCAGCAGTGTCTCTAGCGCCCCTGGCGAGCAGTACTTC. Translation: CASSVSSAPGEQYF.

V usage is TRBV2 and J usage is TRBJ1-4; D unclear. CDR1 SNHLY and CDR2 FYNNEI come from the germline V gene. The CDR3 is made up of 14 amino acids. Trimming removed 5 bases at V and 8 bases at J, with 15 bases between. The CDR3 bases are TGTGCCAGCAGTAAGGGAGGGATGTGGGAAAAACTGTTTTTT. Protein: CASSKGGMWEKLFF.

The chain's CDR3 is CASSLGTSIADTQYF. The DNA for the CDR3 is TGTGCCAGCAGCTTGGGGACTAGTATAGCAGATACGCAGTATTTT. The V gene is TRBV7-9, the J gene TRBJ2-3; 8 nucleotides agree with TRBD2. The CDR3 extends over 15 amino acids. J gave up 4 bases and V 3 bases, and 6 bases lay outside the gene matches. In germline, CDR1 is SEHNR, CDR2 FQNEAQ (reference sequence).

The chain has TRBV7-2 and TRBJ1-1; a weak D match, TRBD1 (5 bases). CDR1 is SGHTA, CDR2 FQGNSA, per germline. V lost 5 bases and J lost 1, with 14 bases in between. The CDR3 covers 15 residues. The CDR3 loop reads CASSRNRLQNTEAFF. CDR3 sequence (DNA): TGTGCCAGCAGCCGTAACAGGCTCCAGAACACTGAAGCTTTCTTT.

The chain links TRBV7-2 to TRBJ2-5; 8 positions match TRBD2. The CDR3 extends over 15 amino acids. Germline CDR1 reads SGHTA; CDR2 reads FQGNSA. V was pared by 0 bases and J by 6 bases, with 6 bases of the junction left unmatched. The CDR3 region has the DNA TGTGCCAGCAGCTTAGCCCTGGGACTAGATCAGACCCAGTACTTC. Its protein is CASSLALGLDQTQYF.

The rearrangement uses TRBV2 and TRBJ1-3, with 8 nucleotides matching TRBD1. V shed 3 bases, J shed 0 bases, and the junction held 4 bases outside the gene matches. CDR1 and CDR2 from the germline V gene are SNHLY and FYNNEI. The CDR3 loop spans 16 amino acids. CDR3 residues: CASSDRGPLSGNTIYF. The CDR3 nucleotides read TGTGCCAGCAGTGACAGGGGGCCCCTCTCTGGAAACACCATATATTTT. Complete variable domain (other parts from reference TRBV2 and TRBJ1-3): EPEVTQTPSHQVTQMGQEVILRCVPISNHLYFYWYRQILGQKVEFLVSFYNNEISEKSEIFDDQFSVERPDGSNFTLKIRSTKLEDSAMYFCASSDRGPLSGNTIYFGEGSWLTVV.

This sequence joins TRBV21-1 and TRBJ2-5; the D segment call TRBD2 is taken from the table without a DNA check. TRBV21-1 is marked as a pseudogene. This CDR3 has 15 amino acids. The CDR3 DNA reads TGTGCCAGCAGCCGATCGAACCGCGGAGAAGAGACCCAGTACTTC. Protein product: CASSRSNRGEETQYF.

CDR3 sequence reads: CASSLDRGQGEKLFF. The CDR3 bases are TGTGCCAGCAGCTTGGACAGGGGGCAAGGTGAAAAACTGTTTTTT. The chain is built from TRBV7-2 and TRBJ1-4; TRBD1 aligns across 11 bases. The germline gives CDR1 SGHTA, CDR2 FQGNSA. There are 15 residues in the CDR3. After removal of 3 bases from V and 7 bases from J, the junction contained 4 bases not matched to a gene.

The chain joins TRBV24-1 to TRBJ1-2; TRBD1 might be the D (5 bases). This CDR3 is 12 amino acids long. Germline CDR1 KGHDR, CDR2 SFDVKD. V lost 1 base to trimming and J lost 10 bases, with 9 bases between them. The CDR3 region has the DNA TGTGCCACCAGTGATTTAGGGGTAGCCTACACCTTC. This translates into CATSDLGVAYTF.

This chain uses TRBV6-1 with TRBJ1-3; 11 nucleotides align to TRBD1. This CDR3 has 17 amino acids. V lost 1 base, J lost 0 bases, and 2 bases stayed unmatched. The germline V gene encodes CDR1 MNHNS and CDR2 SASEGT. CDR3 sequence: CASSEVGTGGSGNTIYF. CDR3 sequence (DNA): TGTGCCAGCAGTGAAGTCGGGACAGGGGGCTCTGGAAACACCATATATTTT.

The chain's CDR3 is CASSPGQISTDTQYF. CDR3 coding DNA: TGTGCCAGCAGCCCAGGACAGATTAGCACAGATACGCAGTATTTT. The chain recombines TRBV7-6 with TRBJ2-3; possibly TRBD1 for D (6 bases). Germline V lookup: CDR1 SGHVS, CDR2 FNYEAQ. Trimming cost V 5 bases and J 0 bases, with 12 bases left between them. The CDR3 is made up of 15 amino acids.

CDR3 residues: CAHRTAPEGNEQFF. The CDR3 nucleotides are TGTGCTCACCGTACAGCGCCGGAGGGCAATGAGCAGTTCTTC. The rearrangement uses TRBV10-3 and TRBJ2-1; TRBD2 might be the D (6 bases). The CDR3 spans 14 residues. Germline assignment: CDR1 ENHRY and CDR2 SYGVKD.

J is TRBJ1-2 and V is TRBV4-1, with D possibly being TRBD1 (6 bases). Germline V gene lookup returns CDR1 MGHRA and CDR2 YSYEKL. CDR3 length: 16 residues. V lost 0 bases to trimming and J lost 4 bases, with 15 bases between them. CDR3 sequence: CASSQDGGGGLYGYTF. The DNA for the CDR3 is TGCGCCAGCAGCCAAGATGGCGGGGGCGGCCTCTATGGCTACACCTTC.

This clone has more than one count but fewer than ten. The rearrangement joins TRBV11-3 to TRBJ1-1; D gene ambiguous. Germline-derived CDR1 and CDR2 are SGHNT and YENEEA. The V end lost 1 base, the J end lost 1 base, and 4 bases lay between the germline ends. CDR3 length: 13 residues. The CDR3 sequence: CASSLVQNTEAFF. The CDR3 DNA follows: TGTGCCAGCAGCTTAGTCCAGAACACTGAAGCTTTCTTT.

This chain connects TRBV10-3 to TRBJ2-5; TRBD2 might be the D (6 bases). The CDR3 has 13 residues. Looked up from germline, CDR1 is ENHRY and CDR2 is SYGVKD. The ends were cut back, 11 bases at V and 0 bases at J, with 13 bases in the middle. CDR3 DNA sequence: TGTGCCGTTAGATGGGGGGACCAAGAGACCCAGTACTTC. Its translation: CAVRWGDQETQYF.

This clone showed up just a few times. The J gene is TRBJ1-1, the V gene TRBV2, with 7 bases fitting TRBD1. Per germline, CDR1 SNHLY and CDR2 FYNNEI. The CDR3 has 14 amino acids. V dropped 6 bases and J dropped 5; count of bases not matched to a gene: 9. The CDR3 sequence is CASRGTPGGTEAFF. The CDR3 DNA follows: TGTGCCAGCAGGGGGACCCCAGGGGGAACTGAAGCTTTCTTT.

This chain joins TRBV2 and TRBJ1-2; 7 bases fit TRBD1. Per the germline V gene, CDR1 is SNHLY and CDR2 is FYNNEI. The junction had 4 bases not matched to a gene; V was cut back by 1 base and J by 8 bases. CDR3 length equals 13 residues. CDR3 protein: CASSEGRGNGYTF. The CDR3 coding sequence is TGTGCCAGCAGTGAAGGCAGGGGGAACGGCTACACCTTC.

Of note for this clone: The CDR3 does not close with the conserved phenylalanine or tryptophan, likely indicating a read error. The DNA is left out, because the CDR3 cannot be placed on it with certainty; the CDR3 is given as TCRdb lists it. This chain's CDR3 is CAISEPLAGGQLRI. This chain uses TRBV10-3 with TRBJ2-3; the table's D gene call, TRBD2, was not cross checked with the DNA. Germline values: CDR1 ENHRY, CDR2 SYGVKD. The CDR3 has 14 residues if both end residues are counted.

CDR3 nucleotide sequence: TGTGCCAGCAGCTTGGACAGGGGGCCCATAAACATGTGGGAGACCCAGTACTTC. It encodes CASSLDRGPINMWETQYF. The chain uses TRBV5-4 and TRBJ2-5, with 9 bases matching TRBD1. The CDR3 covers 18 residues. Trimming cost V 0 bases and J 5 bases; bases outside gene matches: 14. CDR1 and CDR2 (germline): SGHNT, YYREEE (reference sequence). Full variable domain (remainder filled in from reference TRBV5-4 and TRBJ2-5): ETGVTQSPTHLIKTRGQQVTLRCSSQSGHNTVSWYQQALGQGPQFIFQYYREEENGRGNFPPRFSGLQFPNYSSELNVNALELDDSALYLCASSLDRGPINMWETQYFGPGTRLLVL.

The chain has TRBV28 and TRBJ1-5; TRBD1 agrees at 9 bases. There are 14 residues in the CDR3. Germline CDR1 reads MDHEN; CDR2 reads SYDVKM. V gave up 4 bases and J gave up 6 bases; unmatched junction bases: 4. This CDR3 is CASSSTGGTQPQHF. As DNA, the CDR3 is TGTGCCAGCAGTTCTACAGGGGGCACTCAGCCCCAGCATTTT. Filled out from reference TRBV28 and TRBJ1-5, the complete variable domain reads DVKVTQSSRYLVKRTGEKVFLECVQDMDHENMFWYRQDPGLGLRLIYFSYDVKMKEKGDIPEGYSVSREKKERFSLILESASTNQTSMYLCASSSTGGTQPQHFGDGTRLSIL.

The J gene is TRBJ1-1, the V gene TRBV27, with TRBD1 matching 12 bases. There are 16 residues in the CDR3. Germline V gene sequence: CDR1 MNHEY, CDR2 SMNVEV (reference sequence). V lost 6 bases and J lost 0; bases outside the gene matches: 5. The CDR3 DNA follows: TGTGCCAGCAGACCGGGACAGGGGGCGATGAACACTGAAGCTTTCTTT. This gives the protein CASRPGQGAMNTEAFF.

The rearrangement links TRBV5-4 to TRBJ2-7, with a weak D call TRBD2 (6 bases). The CDR3 runs to 17 residues. Germline CDR1 SGHNT, CDR2 YYREEE (reference sequence). V gave up 0 bases and J gave up 0 bases, with 16 bases separating them. The CDR3 nucleotides read TGTGCCAGCAGCTTGGCCCCAAATAGCGGAAGCTCCTACGAGCAGTACTTC. Protein product: CASSLAPNSGSSYEQYF.

This chain links TRBV5-1 with TRBJ1-5; 9 bases map to TRBD1. CDR3 length: 14 residues. V lost 2 bases to trimming and J lost 4 bases; unmatched junction nucleotides: 1. Germline V gene data show CDR1 as SGHRS and CDR2 as YFSETQ. CDR3 sequence: CASSLQGANQPQHF. CDR3 coding DNA: TGCGCCAGCAGCTTACAGGGGGCTAATCAGCCCCAGCATTTT. The entire variable domain, with the rest obtained from reference TRBV5-1 and TRBJ1-5, is as follows: KAGVTQTPRYLIKTRGQQVTLSCSPISGHRSVSWYQQTPGQGLQFLFEYFSETQRNKGNFPGRFSGRQFSNSRSEMNVSTLELGDSALYLCASSLQGANQPQHFGDGTRLSIL.